This T cell receptor (beta chain) was obtained from a study of T cells after posttransplantation cyclophosphamide. Assay: immunoSEQ multiplex PCR; the TCRdb copy retains only in-frame clones and omits some. The profile covers around 25,000 clones, none occurring a single time. Peripheral blood was collected from the related graft donor on the marrow donation day. The CDR3 sequence is 14 residues long. V was clipped by 7 bases and J by 8 bases, with 22 bases between them. CDR1 is SQVTM, CDR2 ANQGSEA, per germline. Regarding the study as a whole: Skin or GI-infiltrating T cells shared few TRB sequences with blood. Later blood repertoires were often dominated by clones from the donor CD8+ memory compartment. After PTCy, TRB diversity resembled that of CNI/methotrexate controls.

The table lists this clone with a few counts. Its matching antigen is unknown. This chain links TRBV29-1 with TRBJ2-3; possible D gene TRBD2, 5 bases. Sequencing was done on a sample of PBMCs. This TCR was recovered from a woman aged 55-70 years in good health, CMV-negative, and a related stem cell transplant donor. The CDR3 nucleotides are TGCAGCGGGTTGAGAGGGAGCACACGGGGTACGCAGTATTTT. Residues: CSGLRGSTRGTQYF.